A single sample gave rise to the 2 T cell receptor beta chains below, sequenced in a study of cytomegalovirus exposure and HLA in healthy donors. Clones were sequenced by immunoSEQ multiplex PCR, and TCRdb holds only the in-frame ones, with some missing. Here the sample spans over 110,000 clones, approximately 86% being singletons. Material for sequencing was PBMCs. The receptors come from a man between 18 and 35 years old in good health and CMV-seropositive.

The rearrangement links TRBV29-1 to TRBJ2-7, with TRBD1 as a possible D gene (6 bases). The germline V and J ends were trimmed by 7 bases and 3 bases, with 10 bases remaining between them. The CDR3 is 11 residues long. Germline CDR1 SQVTM, CDR2 ANQGSEA. Here the CDR3 reads CSAGQNYEQYF. Written as DNA, the CDR3 is TGCAGCGCCGGACAGAACTACGAGCAGTACTTC.

The CDR3 nucleotides are TGTGCCAGTAGTATCCTAAGGGGGAACACTGAAGCTTTCTTT. It codes for CASSILRGNTEAFF. The rearrangement links TRBV19 to TRBJ1-1; tentatively, D is TRBD1 (5 bases). Between the trimmed V and J ends, which lost 3 bases and 1 base, there was a span of 9 bases. Germline V gives CDR1 LNHDA, CDR2 SQIVND (reference sequence). The CDR3 has 14 amino acids.